The 5 T cell receptor beta chains in this list originate from one sample, sequenced in a study of blood T cell repertoires in COVID-19. Data came from immunoSEQ multiplex PCR; TCRdb stores just in-frame clones and leaves some out. Of about 200,000 clones in the sample, just over 85% are singletons; the top ten hold 4.5% to 7.5%. Sequences were obtained from peripheral blood. These TCRs come from a man older than 75 with acute or convalescent COVID-19.

The CDR3 spells CASSFRGTSGNTGELFF. The DNA of the CDR3 is TGTGCCAGCAGCTTTCGAGGGACTAGCGGCAACACCGGGGAGCTGTTTTTT. The chain has TRBV7-2 and TRBJ2-2; TRBD2 matches at 11 bases. Per germline, CDR1 SGHTA and CDR2 FQGNSA. The CDR3 is 17 amino acids. V dropped 3 bases and J dropped 2; count of bases not matched to a gene: 5.

The V gene is TRBV28, the J gene TRBJ1-2; 10 bases match TRBD1. Unmatched junction bases numbered 8, after V lost 9 bases and J lost 4 bases. The length of the CDR3 is 14 residues. Germline values: CDR1 MDHEN, CDR2 SYDVKM. CDR3 loop: CASIGQGVSYGYTF. The CDR3 nucleotides are TGTGCCAGTATCGGACAGGGGGTCAGCTATGGCTACACCTTC.

The V call is TRBV7-2, the J call TRBJ2-7; maybe TRBD1 (6 bases). V was trimmed by 5 bases and J by 0 bases, leaving 17 bases between them. This CDR3 is built from 16 residues. Germline CDR1 and CDR2: SGHTA and FQGNSA. CDR3 nucleotide sequence: TGTGCCAGCAGCCAACCCCCGGGACAACCCTCCTACGAGCAGTACTTC. It translates to CASSQPPGQPSYEQYF.

The chain has TRBV28 and TRBJ1-2; 7 bases are shared with TRBD1. The CDR3 loop spans 16 amino acids. Germline-derived CDR1 and CDR2 are MDHEN and SYDVKM. V lost 5 bases to trimming and J lost 7 bases; unmatched junction nucleotides: 16. CDR3 sequence: CASSAAGTAYLTGYTF. The CDR3 coding sequence is TGTGCCAGCAGTGCCGCCGGGACAGCTTACCTCACTGGCTACACCTTC.

The chain combines TRBV28 with TRBJ1-2; D is possibly TRBD1 (6 bases). Germline CDR1 reads MDHEN; CDR2 reads SYDVKM. Trimming took off 4 bases at V and 0 bases at J, with 15 bases between the two ends. The CDR3 is 16 amino acids. CDR3 bases: TGTGCCAGCAGTTCCCCTCGACAGGTTACTAACTATGGCTACACCTTC. It translates to CASSSPRQVTNYGYTF.